The TCR beta chain under discussion was sequenced for a study of blood T cell repertoires in COVID-19. Study summary: Sites across the United States, Italy and Spain contributed samples from acute and convalescent COVID-19.

Original analysis: Estimation of nucleated cell counts was performed using reference gene primer amplification. TCRdb's copy holds only in-frame clones and misses some; the assay was immunoSEQ multiplex PCR. V and J calls and clone size are those listed in that table; D and trimming were worked out from the DNA. Among about 78,000 clones, around 80% were seen once, and the ten largest hold approximately 6.2%. The CDR3 covers 14 residues. The germline V gene has CDR1 MNHEY and CDR2 SVGEGT. The V and J ends lost 5 bases and 4 bases respectively, with 15 bases between them. The origin of this receptor is a man in his 60s with active or convalescent COVID-19. The V gene is TRBV6-2 or TRBV6-3, the J gene TRBJ2-7; D might be TRBD1 (6 bases). The sequenced sample was peripheral blood. The CDR3 region is CASSHKGQGYEQYF. The CDR3 DNA reads as TGTGCCAGCAGTCACAAGGGACAAGGATACGAGCAGTACTTC.